These 20 T cell receptor beta chains were all obtained from the same sample, sequenced in a study of spatial heterogeneity in lung cancer. Using its own MiXCR run on the 5' RACE reads, TCRdb lists one record per CDR3 protein. The sample includes more than 65,000 distinct CDR3 sequences, over 10% of them seen just once. Time point given: sample taken at primary tumor resection. In each case, whole RNA from tumor, nontumor lung or frozen PBMC was sequenced unsorted. Here the sequenced sample was PBMCs, taken at surgery. The receptors stem from a male donor with early-stage non-small cell lung cancer.

In its sample, this clonotype was seen many times. The chain joins TRBV19 to TRBJ1-5; 9 bases agree with TRBD1. The J segment lost 4 bases and the V segment lost 6 bases, leaving 7 bases of the junction unmatched. CDR3 length equals 15 residues. Looked up from germline, CDR1 is LNHDA and CDR2 is SQIVND (reference sequence). CDR3: CASRRPGQGNQPQHF. The CDR3 DNA follows: TGTGCCAGTAGGCGCCCGGGACAGGGTAATCAGCCCCAGCATTTT. Full variable domain (outside the CDR3, taken from reference TRBV19 and TRBJ1-5): DGGITQSPKYLFRKEGQNVTLSCEQNLNHDAMYWYRQDPGQGLRLIYYSQIVNDFQKGDIAEGYSVSREKKESFPLTVTSAQKNPTAFYLCASRRPGQGNQPQHFGDGTRLSIL.

In this sample, this clonotype turned up a few times. The chain carries TRBV5-6 and TRBJ2-2; D might be TRBD1 (5 bases). This CDR3 has 15 amino acids. Germline V gene data show CDR1 as SGHDT and CDR2 as YYEEEE. The germline V and J ends were trimmed by 4 bases and 0 bases, with 10 bases remaining between them. The CDR3 protein is CASSRGHTNTGELFF. Here the CDR3 DNA reads TGTGCCAGCAGCCGCGGACATACGAACACCGGGGAGCTGTTTTTT.

This clonotype has more than one count but fewer than ten. This chain connects TRBV6-6 to TRBJ1-5, with 9 bases matching TRBD1. The ends lost 2 bases at V and 8 bases at J; junction bases unmatched: 4. The germline gives CDR1 MNHNY, CDR2 SVGAGI (reference sequence). This CDR3 has 14 amino acids. CDR3 DNA: TGTGCCAGCAGTTACGGACAGGGGAAGGAGCCCCAGCATTTT. This gives the protein CASSYGQGKEPQHF.

This chain connects TRBV29-1 to TRBJ1-2; D remains ambiguous. CDR3 length: 12 amino acids. V lost 2 bases and J 4 bases, leaving 8 bases between the germline ends. Per germline, CDR1 SQVTM and CDR2 ANQGSEA. CDR3 in DNA: TGCAGCGTTGAAAAGGTTACCTATGGCTACACCTTC. It yields the protein CSVEKVTYGYTF.

This clonotype was seen more than once but under ten times. The rearrangement joins TRBV11-3 to TRBJ1-1; no clear D. CDR3 size: 9 residues. Germline CDR1 is SGHNT and CDR2 is YENEEA. Between the trimmed V and J ends, which lost 6 bases and 8 bases, there was a span of 4 bases. The CDR3 sequence: CASRAEAFF. In DNA form, the CDR3 reads TGTGCCAGCAGGGCCGAAGCTTTCTTT.

This clonotype has just a few counts. The rearrangement joins TRBV7-3 to TRBJ2-5, with 8 bases identical to TRBD1. This CDR3 comprises 14 residues. After removal of 4 bases from V and 1 base from J, the junction contained 2 bases not matched to a gene. Germline V gene lookup returns CDR1 SGHTA and CDR2 FQGTGA. Here the CDR3 DNA reads TGTGCCAGCAGCTCGACAGGGGCCCAAGAGACCCAGTACTTC. This codes for CASSSTGAQETQYF.

The CDR3 coding sequence is TGCGCCAGCAGCTTGGTCGGTGTGGGCACAGATACGCAGTATTTT. Translating it yields CASSLVGVGTDTQYF. V is TRBV5-1 and J is TRBJ2-3, with D unclear. The CDR3 runs to 15 residues. The V end was cut by 0 bases, the J end by 1 base, with 9 bases between. CDR1 and CDR2 from the germline V gene are SGHRS and YFSETQ. Drawing the rest from reference TRBV5-1 and TRBJ2-3, the complete variable domain is KAGVTQTPRYLIKTRGQQVTLSCSPISGHRSVSWYQQTPGQGLQFLFEYFSETQRNKGNFPGRFSGRQFSNSRSEMNVSTLELGDSALYLCASSLVGVGTDTQYFGPGTRLTVL.

The chain combines TRBV6-5 with TRBJ1-1; TRBD1 agrees at 8 bases. Losses at the gene ends were 6 bases for V and 3 bases for J; bases not matched to a gene: 9. Germline CDR1 is MNHEY and CDR2 is SVGAGI. This CDR3 contains 15 residues. CDR3 in amino acids: CASSPTTGGDTEAFF. The CDR3 DNA sequence: TGTGCCAGCAGCCCGACCACAGGGGGGGACACTGAAGCTTTCTTT.

This clonotype was counted between two and nine times. A junction boundary mismatches the germline segment, possibly from a read error. The V call is TRBV7-9, the J call TRBJ2-4; D could derive from TRBD1 or TRBD2 (5 bases each). From germline, CDR1 is SEHNR and CDR2 FQNEAQ (reference sequence). CDR3 length equals 14 residues. CDR3 bases: TGTGCCAGCAGTTTAGGGACCGCTGAAAACATTCAGTACTTC. It translates to CASSLGTAENIQYF.

The V call is TRBV29-1, the J call TRBJ2-3; 9 nucleotides line up with TRBD1. This CDR3 has 15 residues. V shed 5 bases and J 8 bases; nucleotides not matched to a gene: 14. The germline V gene has CDR1 SQVTM and CDR2 ANQGSEA. The CDR3 DNA sequence: TGCAGCGTTATATCCCGGGACAGGGAACGGAGTACGCAGTATTTT. Amino acids: CSVISRDRERSTQYF.

A few counts support this clonotype. This chain connects TRBV9 to TRBJ2-5; D is undetermined. V lost 0 bases and J lost 0, with 3 bases in between. Per germline, CDR1 SGDLS and CDR2 YYNGEE. The CDR3 spans 13 residues. The CDR3 sequence is CASSVGNQETQYF. The CDR3 bases are TGTGCCAGCAGCGTAGGGAACCAAGAGACCCAGTACTTC.

The J gene is TRBJ2-2, the V gene TRBV7-3, with a weak D call TRBD2 (5 bases). V lost 1 base to trimming and J lost 7 bases, with 13 bases between them. The CDR3 has 15 amino acids. Germline CDR1 is SGHTA and CDR2 is FQGTGA. The CDR3 DNA reads TGTGCCAGCAGCTTAAGGTCCAGCCGGGGCGGGGAGCTGTTTTTT. Protein: CASSLRSSRGGELFF.

The genes are TRBV7-3 and TRBJ2-2, with TRBD2 matching over 8 bases. The J segment lost 0 bases and the V segment lost 1 base, leaving 1 base of the junction unmatched. The CDR3 is 16 residues long. Per germline, CDR1 SGHTA and CDR2 FQGTGA. Here the CDR3 reads CASSLIAGPNTGELFF. DNA for the CDR3: TGTGCCAGCAGCTTAATAGCGGGGCCGAACACCGGGGAGCTGTTTTTT.

This chain connects TRBV14 to TRBJ2-7; D is uncertain. Germline V gene data show CDR1 as SGHDN and CDR2 as FVKESK. There are 12 residues in the CDR3. Deletions cut 4 bases from V and 3 bases from J, with 7 bases between. The CDR3 sequence is CASSPTNYEQYF. In DNA form, the CDR3 reads TGTGCCAGCAGCCCGACAAACTACGAGCAGTACTTC.

The CDR3 bases are TGTGCCAGCAGCCCCGTCGGGAGCTTGAACACTGAAGCTTTCTTT. Protein: CASSPVGSLNTEAFF. V gene TRBV7-2 combines with J gene TRBJ1-1; D ambiguous. The V end was cut by 5 bases, the J end by 0 bases, with 13 bases between. Germline loops: CDR1 SGHTA, CDR2 FQGNSA. The CDR3 covers 15 residues.

The chain couples TRBV7-3 to TRBJ2-7; D may be TRBD1 (5 bases). Germline values: CDR1 SGHTA, CDR2 FQGTGA. Trimming removed 0 bases at V and 5 bases at J, with 8 bases between. The CDR3 contains 13 residues. The CDR3 loop is CASSLTGDHEQYF. In nucleotides, the CDR3 is TGTGCCAGCAGCTTAACAGGGGATCACGAGCAGTACTTC.

This rearrangement joins TRBV12-5 to TRBJ1-1; unclear D gene. The germline V and J ends were trimmed by 0 bases and 0 bases, with 17 bases remaining between them. The CDR3 totals 18 residues. The germline CDR1 and CDR2 sequences are LGHNT and FRNRAP. The CDR3 DNA reads as TGTGCTAGTGGTTTGGTTCCCCATATACCCGGGTTGAACACTGAAGCTTTCTTT. The encoded protein is CASGLVPHIPGLNTEAFF.

A few counts support this clonotype. V is TRBV29-1 and J is TRBJ1-1; D is ambiguous. Germline lookup yields CDR1 SQVTM and CDR2 ANQGSEA. V was pared by 5 bases and J by 2 bases, with 12 bases between. The CDR3 sequence is 13 residues long. The CDR3 nucleotides read TGCAGCGTTTTTTCGGGTCCTAACACTGAAGCTTTCTTT. Translated: CSVFSGPNTEAFF.

This clonotype was found a few times. The rearrangement uses TRBV18 and TRBJ1-1, with D unresolved. CDR1 is KGHSH and CDR2 is LQKENI in the germline V gene. The CDR3 runs to 14 residues. Trimming took 2 bases from V and 6 from J, leaving 13 bases between them. CDR3 DNA: TGTGCCAGCTCACCAATTGGAACGGCCCCTGAAGCTTTCTTT. This gives the protein CASSPIGTAPEAFF. The complete variable domain, with remaining parts taken from reference TRBV18 and TRBJ1-1, reads NAGVMQNPRHLVRRRGQEARLRCSPMKGHSHVYWYRQLPEEGLKFMVYLQKENIIDESGMPKERFSAEFPKEGPSILRIQQVVRGDSAAYFCASSPIGTAPEAFFGQGTRLTVV.

This clonotype has just a few counts. The rearrangement links TRBV20-1 to TRBJ2-1, with 10 bases matching TRBD1. The CDR3 length is 15 residues. The germline gives CDR1 DFQATT, CDR2 SNEGSKA (reference sequence). The ends lost 6 bases at V and 6 bases at J; junction bases unmatched: 11. CDR3 region: CSAPPGTGAPNEQFF. The CDR3 DNA reads as TGCAGTGCCCCACCCGGGACAGGGGCCCCCAATGAGCAGTTCTTC.